The 5 T cell receptor beta chains below come from one sample, sequenced in a study of beta chain features in type 1 diabetes. The isolated RNA, all of it, was reverse transcribed, so expressed TCRB transcripts were what got sequenced. Method: immunoSEQ multiplex PCR; TCRdb's copy keeps in-frame clones and lacks some. Of around 350,000 clones detected, approximately 12% appear once; the ten largest clones hold less than 0.02%. The sample taken for sequencing was naive CD4+ T cells from blood. These receptors all stem from a man aged 18-30 years in good health.

This clone was recorded a few times. The rearrangement joins TRBV5-1 to TRBJ1-5; D gene uncertain. This CDR3 has 15 residues. From germline, CDR1 is SGHRS and CDR2 YFSETQ. Deletions cut 4 bases from V and 0 bases from J, with 11 bases between. The chain's CDR3 is CASSTDGLSNQPQHF. The CDR3 coding sequence is TGCGCCAGCAGCACGGACGGACTTAGCAATCAGCCCCAGCATTTT.

V usage is TRBV30 and J usage is TRBJ1-2; TRBD1 might be the D (6 bases). This CDR3 has 13 amino acids. Germline CDR1 is GTSNPN and CDR2 is SVGIG (reference sequence). Trimming took off 4 bases at V and 8 bases at J, with 17 bases between the two ends. CDR3 amino acids: CAWTPNGGPGYTF. In nucleotides, the CDR3 is TGTGCCTGGACCCCAAACGGGGGGCCGGGCTACACCTTC.

This clone occurred a few times. The gene calls are TRBV30 and TRBJ2-7, with D possibly TRBD2 on 6 matching bases. V gave up 4 bases and J gave up 5 bases, with 15 bases separating them. Germline CDR1 is GTSNPN and CDR2 is SVGIG (reference sequence). The CDR3 loop spans 13 amino acids. CDR3 DNA sequence: TGTGCCTGGACATTAAGGACTAAGGACGAGCAGTACTTC. This gives the protein CAWTLRTKDEQYF. Full variable domain (remainder filled in from reference TRBV30 and TRBJ2-7): SQTIHQWPATLVQPVGSPLSLECTVEGTSNPNLYWYRQAAGRGLQLLFYSVGIGQISSEVPQNLSASRPQDRQFILSSKKLLLSDSGFYLCAWTLRTKDEQYFGPGTRLTVT.

On this clone: Different DNA sequences within this sample yield the same CDR3. The chain has TRBV5-4 and TRBJ2-7, with 11 bases fitting TRBD1. The junction had 6 bases not matched to a gene; V was cut back by 0 bases and J by 4 bases. Per germline, CDR1 SGHNT and CDR2 YYREEE (reference sequence). The CDR3 extends over 16 amino acids. The CDR3 here is CASSLDPGQGGYEQYF. The CDR3 DNA follows: TGTGCCAGCAGCTTGGATCCGGGACAGGGGGGGTACGAGCAGTACTTC.

This clone was seen more than once but under ten times. The chain links TRBV2 to TRBJ2-7; TRBD1 might be the D (5 bases). The CDR3 consists of 13 residues. Germline V CDR1 and CDR2: SNHLY, FYNNEI. Trimming pared 4 bases from V and 9 bases from J, leaving 16 bases between. CDR3 loop: CASSAQGIGGQYF. The CDR3 DNA sequence: TGTGCCAGCAGTGCTCAGGGTATTGGTGGGCAGTACTTC.